This T cell receptor (beta chain) was identified in a study of blood T cell repertoires in COVID-19. Study information: Sites in the United States, Italy and Spain provided acute and convalescent COVID-19 samples. T cells, B-cell-depleted T cells, or PBMCs supplied cDNA or gDNA.

Authors' methods: Reference gene primers were amplified, and this amplification served to estimate nucleated cell counts. Assay used: immunoSEQ multiplex PCR; TCRdb lists only in-frame clones, some missing. V and J calls and clone size are those listed in that table; D and trimming were worked out from the DNA. The table lists 280,000 or so clones, around 82% of them singletons. The ends were cut back, 6 bases at V and 5 bases at J, with 5 bases in the middle. CDR3 length: 10 amino acids. Germline values: CDR1 SNHLY, CDR2 FYNNEI. The chain links TRBV2 to TRBJ2-7, with D unresolved. The source of this sequence is a woman between 45 and 65 years old who had recovered from COVID-19. Specimen: peripheral blood. CDR3 loop: CASSENEQYF. The CDR3 DNA is TGTGCCAGCAGCGAGAACGAGCAGTACTTC.